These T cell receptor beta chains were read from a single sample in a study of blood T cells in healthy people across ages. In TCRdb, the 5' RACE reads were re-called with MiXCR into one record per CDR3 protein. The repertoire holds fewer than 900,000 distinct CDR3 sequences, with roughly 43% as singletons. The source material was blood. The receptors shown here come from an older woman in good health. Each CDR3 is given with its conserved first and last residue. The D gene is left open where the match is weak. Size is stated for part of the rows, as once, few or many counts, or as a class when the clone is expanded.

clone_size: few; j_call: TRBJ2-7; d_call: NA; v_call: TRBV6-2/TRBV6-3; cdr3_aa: CASSFGQLSDEQYF; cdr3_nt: TGTGCCAGCAGTTTCGGACAGTTGAGCGACGAGCAGTACTTC
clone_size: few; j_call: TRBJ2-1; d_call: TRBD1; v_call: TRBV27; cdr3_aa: CASSRTGPASGQFF; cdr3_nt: TGTGCCAGCAGTCGGACAGGGCCCGCTTCAGGGCAGTTCTTC
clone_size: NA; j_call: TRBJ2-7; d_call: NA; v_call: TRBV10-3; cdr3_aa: CAISDLGGWAEQYF; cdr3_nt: TGTGCCATCAGTGATTTGGGTGGTTGGGCCGAGCAGTACTTC
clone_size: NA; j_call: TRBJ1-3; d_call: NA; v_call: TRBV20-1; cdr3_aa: CSATYSTSGNTIYF; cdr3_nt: TGCAGTGCTACTTACAGTACCTCTGGAAACACCATATATTTT
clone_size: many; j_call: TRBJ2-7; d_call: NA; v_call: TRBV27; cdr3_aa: CASSLLPRRSSYEQYF; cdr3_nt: TGTGCCAGCAGTTTGCTACCTAGGCGCAGCTCCTACGAGCAGTACTTC
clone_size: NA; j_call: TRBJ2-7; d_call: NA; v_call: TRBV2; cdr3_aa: CAGLPFGYNEQYF; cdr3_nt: TGTGCCGGTTTACCCTTTGGCTACAATGAGCAGTACTTC
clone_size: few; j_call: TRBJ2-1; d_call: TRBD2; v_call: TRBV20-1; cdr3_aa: CSALTSGFHYNEQFF; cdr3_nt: TGCAGTGCCCTGACTAGCGGGTTCCACTACAATGAGCAGTTCTTC
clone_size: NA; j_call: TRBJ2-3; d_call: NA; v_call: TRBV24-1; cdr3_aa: CATSDGTRDTDTQYF; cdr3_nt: TGTGCCACCAGTGACGGGACTCGAGACACAGATACGCAGTATTTT
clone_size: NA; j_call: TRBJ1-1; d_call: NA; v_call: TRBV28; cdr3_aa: CASRHDSGEAFF; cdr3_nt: TGTGCCAGCAGGCACGATAGCGGGGAAGCTTTCTTT
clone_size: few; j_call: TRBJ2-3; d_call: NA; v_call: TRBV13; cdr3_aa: CASSLGVSGDTQYF; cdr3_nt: TGTGCCAGCAGCTTAGGTGTTTCCGGAGATACGCAGTATTTT
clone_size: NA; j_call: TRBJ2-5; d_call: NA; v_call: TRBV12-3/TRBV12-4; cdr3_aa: CASSLSSSFLETQYF; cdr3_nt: TGTGCCAGCAGTTTATCGAGTTCCTTTCTTGAGACCCAGTACTTC
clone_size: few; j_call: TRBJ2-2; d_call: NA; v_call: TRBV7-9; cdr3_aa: CASFASRNTGELFF; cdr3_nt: TGTGCCAGCTTCGCGTCTAGGAACACCGGGGAGCTGTTTTTT
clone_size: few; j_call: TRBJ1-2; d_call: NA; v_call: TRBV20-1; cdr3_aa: CSARAQARGGYTF; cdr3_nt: TGCAGTGCTAGAGCCCAAGCAAGGGGTGGCTACACCTTC
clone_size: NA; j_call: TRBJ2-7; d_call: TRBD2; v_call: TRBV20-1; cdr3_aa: CSARVPGLADYEQYF; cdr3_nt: TGCAGTGCTAGAGTCCCGGGACTAGCGGATTACGAGCAGTACTTC